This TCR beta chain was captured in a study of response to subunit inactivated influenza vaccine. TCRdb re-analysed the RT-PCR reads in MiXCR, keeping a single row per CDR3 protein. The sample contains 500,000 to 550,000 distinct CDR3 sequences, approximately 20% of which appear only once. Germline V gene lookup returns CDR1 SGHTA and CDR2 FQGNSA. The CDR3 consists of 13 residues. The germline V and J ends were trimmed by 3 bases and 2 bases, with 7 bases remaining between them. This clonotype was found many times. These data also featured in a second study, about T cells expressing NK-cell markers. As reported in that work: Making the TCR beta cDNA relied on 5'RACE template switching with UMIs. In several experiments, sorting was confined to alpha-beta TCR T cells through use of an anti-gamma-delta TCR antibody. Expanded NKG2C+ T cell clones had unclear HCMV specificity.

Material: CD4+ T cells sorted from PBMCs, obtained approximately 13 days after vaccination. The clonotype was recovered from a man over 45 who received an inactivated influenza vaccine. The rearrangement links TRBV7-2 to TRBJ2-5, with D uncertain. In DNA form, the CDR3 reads TGTGCCAGCAGCTTTTCCCAGCAAGAGACCCAGTACTTC. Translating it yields CASSFSQQETQYF.